The clone carrying this T cell receptor beta chain was seen a handful of times. What it recognizes is unknown. The source of the sample is a study of blood T cells in healthy people across ages. Whole-study findings and limits: It was held that diversity estimates obtained from one million T cells represented underestimates.

The second PCR ran about 6 to 12 cycles with a sample-barcoded 5' primer and J-beta primers. Researchers report that a template-switch adaptor with 12 random nucleotides tagged each cDNA molecule. MiXCR, run by TCRdb on the 5' RACE reads, gives a single entry per CDR3 protein. The sample yields about 1.5 million distinct CDR3 sequences, roughly 43% seen once. In germline, CDR1 is SEHNR, CDR2 FQNEAQ (reference sequence). The CDR3 loop spans 15 amino acids. Trimming removed 0 bases from V and 3 bases from J, with 11 bases in between. Total RNA, at least 6 micrograms per sample, was extracted from PBMCs.

The sequencing input was blood. The sequence was obtained from a woman aged 18-30 years in good health. The rearrangement joins TRBV7-9 to TRBJ1-1; D is undetermined. The CDR3 region has the DNA TGTGCCAGCAGCTTAGCCGTCTCCGCGGACACTGAAGCTTTCTTT. Protein sequence: CASSLAVSADTEAFF.